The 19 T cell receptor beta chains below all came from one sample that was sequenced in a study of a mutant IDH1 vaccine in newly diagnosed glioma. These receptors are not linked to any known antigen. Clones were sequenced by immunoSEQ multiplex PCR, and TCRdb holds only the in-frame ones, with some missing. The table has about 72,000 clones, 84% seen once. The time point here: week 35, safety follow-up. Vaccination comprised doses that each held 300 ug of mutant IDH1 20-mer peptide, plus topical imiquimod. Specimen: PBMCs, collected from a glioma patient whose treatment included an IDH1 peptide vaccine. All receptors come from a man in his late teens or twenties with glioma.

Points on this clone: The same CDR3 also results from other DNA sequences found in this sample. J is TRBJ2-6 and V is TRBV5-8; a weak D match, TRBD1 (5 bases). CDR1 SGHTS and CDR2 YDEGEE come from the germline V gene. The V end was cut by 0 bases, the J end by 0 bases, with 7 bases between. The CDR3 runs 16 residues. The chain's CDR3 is CASSLGGFSGANVLTF. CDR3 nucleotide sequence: TGTGCCAGCAGCTTGGGGGGCTTCTCTGGGGCCAACGTCCTGACTTTC. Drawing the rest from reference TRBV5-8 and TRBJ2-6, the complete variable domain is EAGVTQSPTHLIKTRGQQATLRCSPISGHTSVYWYQQALGLGLQFLLWYDEGEERNRGNFPPRFSGRQFPNYSSELNVNALELEDSALYLCASSLGGFSGANVLTFGAGSRLTVL.

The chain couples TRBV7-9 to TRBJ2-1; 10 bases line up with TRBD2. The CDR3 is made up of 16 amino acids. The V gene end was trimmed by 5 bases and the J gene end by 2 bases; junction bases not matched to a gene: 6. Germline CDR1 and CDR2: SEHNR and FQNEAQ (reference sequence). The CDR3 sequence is CASSGRTSGPYNEQFF. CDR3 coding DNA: TGTGCCAGCAGCGGACGGACTAGCGGCCCCTACAATGAGCAGTTCTTC.

This CDR3 is CASSQWRPSEGTENYGYTF. In nucleotides, the CDR3 is TGTGCCAGCAGCCAATGGCGACCGTCCGAGGGCACAGAGAACTATGGCTACACCTTC. The rearrangement uses TRBV14 and TRBJ1-2; D ambiguous. The CDR3 sequence is 19 residues long. Germline CDR1 SGHDN, CDR2 FVKESK. Trimming cost V 2 bases and J 2 bases, with 24 bases left between them. The full variable domain, its missing parts supplied by reference TRBV14 and TRBJ1-2, is EAGVTQFPSHSVIEKGQTVTLRCDPISGHDNLYWYRRVMGKEIKFLLHFVKESKQDESGMPNNRFLAERTGGTYSTLKVQPAELEDSGVYFCASSQWRPSEGTENYGYTFGSGTRLTVV.

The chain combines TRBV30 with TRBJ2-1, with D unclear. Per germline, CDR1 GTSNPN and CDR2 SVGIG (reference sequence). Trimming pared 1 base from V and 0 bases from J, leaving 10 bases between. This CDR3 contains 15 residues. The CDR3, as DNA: TGTGCCTGGAGTGAAGGTATCCCCTCCTACAATGAGCAGTTCTTC. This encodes CAWSEGIPSYNEQFF.

The CDR3 DNA sequence: TGCGCCAGCGCTCCGAGACTCTCTGGAAACACCATATATTTT. Its protein product is CASAPRLSGNTIYF. The J gene is TRBJ1-3, the V gene TRBV5-1; no clear D. The CDR3 has 14 residues. The germline V gene has CDR1 SGHRS and CDR2 YFSETQ. The V gene lost 7 bases and the J gene lost 0 bases, with 11 bases spanning the gap.

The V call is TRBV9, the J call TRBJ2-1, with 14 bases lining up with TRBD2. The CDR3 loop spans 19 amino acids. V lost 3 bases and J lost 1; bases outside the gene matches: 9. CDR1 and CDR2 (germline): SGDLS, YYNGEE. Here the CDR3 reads CASSAGLAGVRGSYNEQFF. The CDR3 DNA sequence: TGTGCCAGCAGCGCGGGACTAGCGGGAGTCCGGGGGTCCTACAATGAGCAGTTCTTC.

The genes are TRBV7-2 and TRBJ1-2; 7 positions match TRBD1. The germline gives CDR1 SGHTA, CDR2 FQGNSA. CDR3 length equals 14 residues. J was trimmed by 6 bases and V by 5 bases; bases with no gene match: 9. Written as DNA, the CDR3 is TGTGCCAGCAGCGGGGACAGAGCTCTCCATGGCTACACCTTC. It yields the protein CASSGDRALHGYTF.

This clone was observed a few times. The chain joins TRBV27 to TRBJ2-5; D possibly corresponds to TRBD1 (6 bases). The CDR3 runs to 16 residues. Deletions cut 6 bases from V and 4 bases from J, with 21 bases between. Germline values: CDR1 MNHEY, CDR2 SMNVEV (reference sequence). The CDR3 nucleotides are TGTGCCAGCAGCACCTTAATCCGGACAGCCCGAGAGACCCAGTACTTC. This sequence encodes CASSTLIRTARETQYF.

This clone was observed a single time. This chain's CDR3 is CASKELLLGELFF. CDR3 nucleotide sequence: TGTGCCAGCAAGGAACTTCTTCTCGGGGAGCTGTTTTTT. The genes are TRBV6-1 and TRBJ2-2; D is undetermined. The CDR3 loop spans 13 amino acids. V was shortened by 7 bases and J by 7 bases, with 13 bases between the two germline ends. CDR1 and CDR2 from the germline V gene are MNHNS and SASEGT.

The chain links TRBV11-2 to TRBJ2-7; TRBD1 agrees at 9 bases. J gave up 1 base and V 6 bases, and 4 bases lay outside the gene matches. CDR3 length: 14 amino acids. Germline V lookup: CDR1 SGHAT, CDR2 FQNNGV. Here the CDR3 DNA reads TGTGCCAGCAGGACGACAGGGGGATCCTACGAGCAGTACTTC. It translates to CASRTTGGSYEQYF.

The CDR3, as DNA: TGCGCCAGCAGCCGGCGGGGGAGGGACACTGAAGCTTTCTTT. The encoded protein is CASSRRGRDTEAFF. The J gene is TRBJ1-1, the V gene TRBV5-1; perhaps TRBD1 as D (5 bases). This CDR3 has 14 amino acids. The germline CDR1 and CDR2 sequences are SGHRS and YFSETQ. Trimming left V 4 bases short and J 3 bases short, with 13 bases between.

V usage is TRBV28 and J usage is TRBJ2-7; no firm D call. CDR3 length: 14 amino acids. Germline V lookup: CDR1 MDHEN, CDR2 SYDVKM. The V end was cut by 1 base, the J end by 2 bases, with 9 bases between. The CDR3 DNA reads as TGTGCCAGCAGTTTATTTTCCGGTCCCTACGAGCAGTACTTC. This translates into CASSLFSGPYEQYF.

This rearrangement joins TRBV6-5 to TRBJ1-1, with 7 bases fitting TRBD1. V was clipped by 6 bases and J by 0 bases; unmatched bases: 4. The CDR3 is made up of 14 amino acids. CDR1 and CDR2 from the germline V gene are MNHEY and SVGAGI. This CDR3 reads CASSRDSMNTEAFF. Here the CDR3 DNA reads TGTGCCAGCAGCCGGGACAGTATGAACACTGAAGCTTTCTTT.

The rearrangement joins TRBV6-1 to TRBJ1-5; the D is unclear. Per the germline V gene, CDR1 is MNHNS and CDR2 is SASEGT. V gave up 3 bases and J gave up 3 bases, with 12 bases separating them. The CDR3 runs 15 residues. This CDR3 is CASSDPRGNNQPQHF. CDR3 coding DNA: TGTGCCAGCAGTGATCCCCGGGGAAACAATCAGCCCCAGCATTTT.

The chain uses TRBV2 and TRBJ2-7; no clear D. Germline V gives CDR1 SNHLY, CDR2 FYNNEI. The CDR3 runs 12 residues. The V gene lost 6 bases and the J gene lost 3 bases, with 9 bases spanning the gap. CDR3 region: CASRGEHYEQYF. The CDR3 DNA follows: TGTGCCAGCAGGGGCGAACACTACGAGCAGTACTTC.

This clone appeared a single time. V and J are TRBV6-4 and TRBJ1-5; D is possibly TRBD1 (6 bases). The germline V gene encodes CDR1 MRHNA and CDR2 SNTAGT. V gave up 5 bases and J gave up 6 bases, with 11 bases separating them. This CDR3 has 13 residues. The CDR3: CASSTGRGQPQHF. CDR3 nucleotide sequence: TGTGCCAGCAGTACAGGGAGGGGTCAGCCCCAGCATTTT.

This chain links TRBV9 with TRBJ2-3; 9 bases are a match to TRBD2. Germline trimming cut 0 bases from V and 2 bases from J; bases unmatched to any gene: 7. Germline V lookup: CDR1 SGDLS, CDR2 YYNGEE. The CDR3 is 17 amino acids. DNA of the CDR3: TGTGCCAGCAGCGTAGAAGCTAGCGGGGATCTCACAGATACGCAGTATTTT. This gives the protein CASSVEASGDLTDTQYF.

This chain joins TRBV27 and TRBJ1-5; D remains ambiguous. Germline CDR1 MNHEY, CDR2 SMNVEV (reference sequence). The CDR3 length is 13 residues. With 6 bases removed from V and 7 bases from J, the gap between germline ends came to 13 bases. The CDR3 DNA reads TGTGCCAGCAGCCTCGTAGCCGAGCAGCCCCAGCATTTT. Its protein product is CASSLVAEQPQHF.

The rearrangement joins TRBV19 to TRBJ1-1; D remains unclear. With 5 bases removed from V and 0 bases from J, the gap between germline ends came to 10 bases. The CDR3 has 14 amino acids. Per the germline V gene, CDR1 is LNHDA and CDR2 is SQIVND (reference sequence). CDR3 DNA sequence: TGTGCCAGTAGTGGATTGGTTGTGAACACTGAAGCTTTCTTT. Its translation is CASSGLVVNTEAFF.